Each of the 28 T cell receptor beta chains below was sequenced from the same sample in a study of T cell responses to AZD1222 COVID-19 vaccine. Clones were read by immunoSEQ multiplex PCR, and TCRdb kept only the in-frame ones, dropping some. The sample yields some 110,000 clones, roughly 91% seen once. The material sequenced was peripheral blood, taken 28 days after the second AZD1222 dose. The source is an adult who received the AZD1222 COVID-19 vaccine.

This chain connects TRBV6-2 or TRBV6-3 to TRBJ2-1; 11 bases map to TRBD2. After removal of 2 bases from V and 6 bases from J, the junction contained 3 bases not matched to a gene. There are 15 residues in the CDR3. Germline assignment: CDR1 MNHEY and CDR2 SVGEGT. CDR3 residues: CASSYGTSGSNEQFF. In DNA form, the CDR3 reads TGTGCCAGCAGTTACGGGACTAGCGGCTCCAATGAGCAGTTCTTC.

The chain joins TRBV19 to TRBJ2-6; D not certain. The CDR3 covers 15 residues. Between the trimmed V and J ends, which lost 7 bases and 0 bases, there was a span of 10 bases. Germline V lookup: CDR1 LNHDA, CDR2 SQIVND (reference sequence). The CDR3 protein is CASTGWGSGANVLTF. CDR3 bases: TGTGCCAGTACTGGGTGGGGCTCTGGGGCCAACGTCCTGACTTTC.

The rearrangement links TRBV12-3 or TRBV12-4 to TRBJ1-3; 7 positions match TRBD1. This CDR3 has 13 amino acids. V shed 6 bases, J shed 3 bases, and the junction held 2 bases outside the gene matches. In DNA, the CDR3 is TGTGCCAGCAGGGGGACAGTTGGAAACACCATATATTTT. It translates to CASRGTVGNTIYF.

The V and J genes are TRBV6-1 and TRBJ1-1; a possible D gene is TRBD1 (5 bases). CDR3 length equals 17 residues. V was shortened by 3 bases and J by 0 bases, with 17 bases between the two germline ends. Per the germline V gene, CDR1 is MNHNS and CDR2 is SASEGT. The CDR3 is CASSEIPQGIVNTEAFF. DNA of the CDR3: TGTGCCAGCAGTGAGATCCCCCAGGGAATAGTGAACACTGAAGCTTTCTTT.

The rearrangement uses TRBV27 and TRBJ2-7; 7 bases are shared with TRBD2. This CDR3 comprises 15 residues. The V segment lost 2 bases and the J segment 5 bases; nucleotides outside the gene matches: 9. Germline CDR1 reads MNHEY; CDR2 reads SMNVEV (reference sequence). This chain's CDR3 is CASSLKWGGEDEQYF. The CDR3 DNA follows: TGTGCCAGCAGTTTAAAGTGGGGGGGTGAAGACGAGCAGTACTTC.

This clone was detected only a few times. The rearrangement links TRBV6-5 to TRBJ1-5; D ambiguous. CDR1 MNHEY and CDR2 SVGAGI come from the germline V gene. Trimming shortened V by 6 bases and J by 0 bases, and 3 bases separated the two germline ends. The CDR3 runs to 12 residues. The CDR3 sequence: CASRNSNQPQHF. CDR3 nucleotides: TGTGCCAGCAGGAATAGCAATCAGCCCCAGCATTTT.

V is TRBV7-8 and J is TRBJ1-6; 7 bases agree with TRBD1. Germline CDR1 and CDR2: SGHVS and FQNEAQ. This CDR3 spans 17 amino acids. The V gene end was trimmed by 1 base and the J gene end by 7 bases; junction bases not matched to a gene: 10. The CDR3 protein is CASSLGDPGQKNSPLHF. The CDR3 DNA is TGTGCCAGCAGCTTAGGGGACCCGGGACAGAAGAATTCACCCCTCCACTTT.

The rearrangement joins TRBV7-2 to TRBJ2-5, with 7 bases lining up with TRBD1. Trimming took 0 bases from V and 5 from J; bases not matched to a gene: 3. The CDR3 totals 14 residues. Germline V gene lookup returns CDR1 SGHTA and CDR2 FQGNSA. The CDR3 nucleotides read TGTGCCAGCAGCTTAGCGGGCAGGGGGGAGACCCAGTACTTC. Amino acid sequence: CASSLAGRGETQYF.

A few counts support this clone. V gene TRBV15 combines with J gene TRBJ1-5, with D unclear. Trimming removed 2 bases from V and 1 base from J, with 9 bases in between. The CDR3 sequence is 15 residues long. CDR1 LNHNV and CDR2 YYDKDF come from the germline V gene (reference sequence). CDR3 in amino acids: CATSRRRLSNQPQHF. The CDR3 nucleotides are TGTGCCACCAGCAGAAGACGGCTCAGCAATCAGCCCCAGCATTTT. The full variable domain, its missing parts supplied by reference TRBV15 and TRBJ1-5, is DAMVIQNPRYQVTQFGKPVTLSCSQTLNHNVMYWYQQKSSQAPKLLFHYYDKDFNNEADTPDNFQSRRPNTSFCFLDIRSPGLGDTAMYLCATSRRRLSNQPQHFGDGTRLSIL.

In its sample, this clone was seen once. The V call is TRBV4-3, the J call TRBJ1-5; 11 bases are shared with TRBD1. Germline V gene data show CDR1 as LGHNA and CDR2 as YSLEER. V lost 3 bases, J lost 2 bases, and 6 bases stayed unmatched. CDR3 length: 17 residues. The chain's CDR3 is CASSHGTGGSGNQPQHF. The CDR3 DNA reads TGCGCCAGCAGCCATGGGACAGGGGGATCGGGCAATCAGCCCCAGCATTTT.

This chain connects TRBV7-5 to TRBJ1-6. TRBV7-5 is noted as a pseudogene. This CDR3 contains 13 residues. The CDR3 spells CARSRSTDSPLHF. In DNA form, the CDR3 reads TGTGCCAGAAGCCGCTCAACGGATTCACCCCTCCACTTT.

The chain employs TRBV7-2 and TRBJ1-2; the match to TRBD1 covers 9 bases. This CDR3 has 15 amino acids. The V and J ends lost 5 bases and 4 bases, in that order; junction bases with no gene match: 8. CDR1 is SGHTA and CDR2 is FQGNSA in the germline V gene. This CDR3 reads CASSPDGTGPYGYTF. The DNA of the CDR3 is TGTGCCAGCAGCCCCGACGGGACAGGGCCCTATGGCTACACCTTC.

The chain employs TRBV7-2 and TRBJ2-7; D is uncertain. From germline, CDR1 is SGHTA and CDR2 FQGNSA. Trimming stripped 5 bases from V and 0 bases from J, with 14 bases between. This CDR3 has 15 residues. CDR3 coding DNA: TGTGCCAGCAGCCCCCGACCTTGGAGCTCCTACGAGCAGTACTTC. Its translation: CASSPRPWSSYEQYF.

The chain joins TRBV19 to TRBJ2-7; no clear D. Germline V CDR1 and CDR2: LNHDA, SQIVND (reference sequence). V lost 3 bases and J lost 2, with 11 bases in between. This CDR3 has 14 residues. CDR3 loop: CASSIRATTYEQYF. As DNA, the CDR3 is TGTGCCAGTAGTATTAGGGCAACTACCTACGAGCAGTACTTC.

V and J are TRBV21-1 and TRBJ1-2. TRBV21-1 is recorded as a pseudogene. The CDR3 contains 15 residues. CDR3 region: CASSKQVKGKYGYTF. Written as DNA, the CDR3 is TGTGCCAGCAGCAAACAAGTTAAGGGTAAGTATGGCTACACCTTC.

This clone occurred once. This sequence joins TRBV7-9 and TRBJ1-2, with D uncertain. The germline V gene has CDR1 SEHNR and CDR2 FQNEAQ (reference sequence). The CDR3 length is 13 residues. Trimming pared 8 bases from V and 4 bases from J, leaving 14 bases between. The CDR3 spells CASGYSEGYGYTF. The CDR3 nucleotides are TGTGCCAGCGGGTACTCGGAAGGCTATGGCTACACCTTC.

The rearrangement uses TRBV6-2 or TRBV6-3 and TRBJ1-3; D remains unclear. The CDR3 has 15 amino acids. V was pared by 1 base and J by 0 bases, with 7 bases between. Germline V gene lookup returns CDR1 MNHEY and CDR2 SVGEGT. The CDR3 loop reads CASSYWTGSGNTIYF. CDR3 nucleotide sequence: TGTGCCAGCAGTTACTGGACGGGCTCTGGAAACACCATATATTTT.

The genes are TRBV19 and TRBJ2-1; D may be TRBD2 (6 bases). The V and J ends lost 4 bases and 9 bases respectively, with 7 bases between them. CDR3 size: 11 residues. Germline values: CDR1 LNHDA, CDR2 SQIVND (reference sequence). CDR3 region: CASSSGVEQFF. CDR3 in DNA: TGTGCCAGTAGTAGCGGGGTTGAGCAGTTCTTC.

The CDR3 protein is CASSRGGSYNEQFF. CDR3 sequence (DNA): TGTGCCAGCAGTCGTGGGGGGTCCTACAATGAGCAGTTCTTC. The V gene is TRBV11-3, the J gene TRBJ2-1; TRBD2 is a possible D gene (6 bases). CDR3 length: 14 residues. Germline-derived CDR1 and CDR2 are SGHNT and YENEEA. Trimming removed 6 bases at V and 1 base at J, with 10 bases between.

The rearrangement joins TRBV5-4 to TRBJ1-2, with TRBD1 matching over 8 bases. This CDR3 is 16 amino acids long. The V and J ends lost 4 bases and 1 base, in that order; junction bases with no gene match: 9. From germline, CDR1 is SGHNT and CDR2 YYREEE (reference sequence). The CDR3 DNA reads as TGTGCCAGCAGCGGGCGACAGGGGCAGATTAACTATGGCTACACCTTC. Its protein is CASSGRQGQINYGYTF.

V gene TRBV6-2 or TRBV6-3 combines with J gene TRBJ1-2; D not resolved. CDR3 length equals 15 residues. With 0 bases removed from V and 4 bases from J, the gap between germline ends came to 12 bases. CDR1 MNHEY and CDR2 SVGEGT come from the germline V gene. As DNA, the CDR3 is TGTGCCAGCAGTTACTCGGAGGGCCTTGGCTATGGCTACACCTTC. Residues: CASSYSEGLGYGYTF.

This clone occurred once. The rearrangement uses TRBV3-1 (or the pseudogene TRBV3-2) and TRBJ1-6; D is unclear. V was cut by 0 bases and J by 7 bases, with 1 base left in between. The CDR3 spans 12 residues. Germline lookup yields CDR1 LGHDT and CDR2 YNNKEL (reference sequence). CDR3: CASSQENSPLHF. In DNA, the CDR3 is TGTGCCAGCAGCCAAGAAAATTCACCCCTCCACTTT.

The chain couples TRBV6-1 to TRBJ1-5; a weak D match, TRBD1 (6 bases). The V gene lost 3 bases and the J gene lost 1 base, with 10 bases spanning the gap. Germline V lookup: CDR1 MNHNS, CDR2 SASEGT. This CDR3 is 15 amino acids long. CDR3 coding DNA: TGTGCCAGCAGTGAGTGGGACATAAGCAATCAGCCCCAGCATTTT. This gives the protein CASSEWDISNQPQHF.

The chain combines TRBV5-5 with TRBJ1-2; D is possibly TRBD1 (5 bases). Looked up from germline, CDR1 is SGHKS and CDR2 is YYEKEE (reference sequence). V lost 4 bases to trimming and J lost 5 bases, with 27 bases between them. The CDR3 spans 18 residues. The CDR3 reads CASSRLLPRQRDNYGYTF. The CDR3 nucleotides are TGTGCCAGCAGCCGCCTTCTTCCGAGACAGCGAGATAATTATGGCTACACCTTC. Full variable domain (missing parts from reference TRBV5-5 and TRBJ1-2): DAGVTQSPTHLIKTRGQQVTLRCSPISGHKSVSWYQQVLGQGPQFIFQYYEKEERGRGNFPDRFSARQFPNYSSELNVNALLLGDSALYLCASSRLLPRQRDNYGYTFGSGTRLTVV.

The CDR3 coding sequence is TGTGCCAGCAGCGTAGGCTCCACCGGGGAGCTGTTTTTT. This gives the protein CASSVGSTGELFF. This chain uses TRBV9 with TRBJ2-2; unclear D gene. Germline loops: CDR1 SGDLS, CDR2 YYNGEE. V lost 0 bases and J 4 bases, leaving 4 bases between the germline ends. The CDR3 is made up of 13 amino acids.

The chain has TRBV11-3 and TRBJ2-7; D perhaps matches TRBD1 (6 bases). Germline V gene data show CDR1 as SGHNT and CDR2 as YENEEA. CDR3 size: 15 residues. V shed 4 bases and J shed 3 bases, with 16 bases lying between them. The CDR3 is CASSWENRVDYEQYF. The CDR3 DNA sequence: TGTGCCAGCAGCTGGGAAAACAGGGTTGACTACGAGCAGTACTTC.

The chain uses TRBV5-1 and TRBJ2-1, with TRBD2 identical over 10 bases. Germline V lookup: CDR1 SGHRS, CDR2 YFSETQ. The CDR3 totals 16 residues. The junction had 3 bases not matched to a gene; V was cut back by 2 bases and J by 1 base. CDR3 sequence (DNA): TGCGCCAGCAGCTTCCCTAGCGGGAGTTCCTACAATGAGCAGTTCTTC. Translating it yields CASSFPSGSSYNEQFF.

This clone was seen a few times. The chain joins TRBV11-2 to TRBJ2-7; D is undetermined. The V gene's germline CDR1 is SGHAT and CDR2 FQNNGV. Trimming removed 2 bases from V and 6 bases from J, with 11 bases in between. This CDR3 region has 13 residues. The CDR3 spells CASSLYGEPEQYF. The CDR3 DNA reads TGTGCCAGCAGCTTATATGGGGAACCCGAGCAGTACTTC. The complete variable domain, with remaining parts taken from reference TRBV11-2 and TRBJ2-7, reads EAGVAQSPRYKIIEKRQSVAFWCNPISGHATLYWYQQILGQGPKLLIQFQNNGVVDDSQLPKDRFSAERLKGVDSTLKIQPAKLEDSAVYLCASSLYGEPEQYFGPGTRLTVT.